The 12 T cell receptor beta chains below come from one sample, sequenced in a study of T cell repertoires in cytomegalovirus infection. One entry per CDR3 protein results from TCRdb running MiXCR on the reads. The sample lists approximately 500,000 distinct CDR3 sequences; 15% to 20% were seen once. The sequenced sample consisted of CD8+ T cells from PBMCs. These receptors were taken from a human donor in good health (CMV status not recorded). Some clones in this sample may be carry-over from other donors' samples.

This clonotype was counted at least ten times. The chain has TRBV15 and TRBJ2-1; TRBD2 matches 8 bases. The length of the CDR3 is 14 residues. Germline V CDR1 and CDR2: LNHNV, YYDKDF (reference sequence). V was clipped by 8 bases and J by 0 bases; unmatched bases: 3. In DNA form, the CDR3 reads TGTGCCACCGTCGGGGGGGTCTCCTACAATGAGCAGTTCTTC. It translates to CATVGGVSYNEQFF.

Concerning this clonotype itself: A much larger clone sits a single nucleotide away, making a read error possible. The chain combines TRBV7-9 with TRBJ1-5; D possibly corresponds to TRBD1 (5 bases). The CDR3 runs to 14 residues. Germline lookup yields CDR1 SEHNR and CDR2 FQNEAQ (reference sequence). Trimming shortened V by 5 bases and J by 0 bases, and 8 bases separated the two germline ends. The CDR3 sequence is CASSPDTSNQPQHF. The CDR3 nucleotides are TGTGCCAGCAGCCCGGACACTAGCAATCAGCCCCAGCATTTT.

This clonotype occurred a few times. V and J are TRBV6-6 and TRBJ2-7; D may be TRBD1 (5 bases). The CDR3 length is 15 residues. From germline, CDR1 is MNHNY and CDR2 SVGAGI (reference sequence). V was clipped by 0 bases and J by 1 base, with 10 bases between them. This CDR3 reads CASSYSGDRSYEQYF. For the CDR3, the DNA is TGTGCCAGCAGTTACTCAGGGGATCGATCCTACGAGCAGTACTTC.

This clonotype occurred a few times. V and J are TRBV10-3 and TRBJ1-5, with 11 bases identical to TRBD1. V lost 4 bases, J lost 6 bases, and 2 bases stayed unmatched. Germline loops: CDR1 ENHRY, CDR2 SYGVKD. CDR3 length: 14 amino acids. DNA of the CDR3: TGTGCCATCAGTGGGGGACAGGGGGGTCAGCCCCAGCATTTT. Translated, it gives CAISGGQGGQPQHF.

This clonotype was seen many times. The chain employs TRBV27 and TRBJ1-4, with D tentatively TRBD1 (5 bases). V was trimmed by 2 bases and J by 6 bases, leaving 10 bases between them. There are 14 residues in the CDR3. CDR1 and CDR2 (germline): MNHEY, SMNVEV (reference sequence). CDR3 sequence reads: CASSLVRADEKLFF. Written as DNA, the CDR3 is TGTGCCAGCAGTTTAGTCAGGGCGGATGAAAAACTGTTTTTT.

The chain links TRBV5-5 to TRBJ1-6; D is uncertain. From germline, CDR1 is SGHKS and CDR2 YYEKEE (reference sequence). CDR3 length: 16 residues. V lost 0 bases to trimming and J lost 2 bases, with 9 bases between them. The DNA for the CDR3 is TGTGCCAGCAGCTTGGTGGGTAGTGCCTATAATTCACCCCTCCACTTT. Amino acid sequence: CASSLVGSAYNSPLHF.

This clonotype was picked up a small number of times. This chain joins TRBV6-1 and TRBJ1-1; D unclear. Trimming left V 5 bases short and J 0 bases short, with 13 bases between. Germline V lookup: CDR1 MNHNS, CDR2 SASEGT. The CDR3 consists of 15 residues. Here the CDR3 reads CASSPSEPMNTEAFF. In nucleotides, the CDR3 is TGTGCCAGCAGTCCGTCCGAACCCATGAACACTGAAGCTTTCTTT.

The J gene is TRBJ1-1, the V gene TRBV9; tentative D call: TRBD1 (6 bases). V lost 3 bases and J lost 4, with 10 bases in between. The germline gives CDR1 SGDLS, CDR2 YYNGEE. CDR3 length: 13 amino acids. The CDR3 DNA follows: TGTGCCAGCAGCGCAGGGGCCGGCACTGAAGCTTTCTTT. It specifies CASSAGAGTEAFF.

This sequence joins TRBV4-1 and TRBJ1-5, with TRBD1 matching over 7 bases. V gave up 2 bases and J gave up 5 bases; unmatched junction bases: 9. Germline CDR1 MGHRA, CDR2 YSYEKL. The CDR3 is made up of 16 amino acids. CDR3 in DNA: TGCGCCAGCAGCCAAACCGAAAGGACAGGCTATCAGCCCCAGCATTTT. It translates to CASSQTERTGYQPQHF.

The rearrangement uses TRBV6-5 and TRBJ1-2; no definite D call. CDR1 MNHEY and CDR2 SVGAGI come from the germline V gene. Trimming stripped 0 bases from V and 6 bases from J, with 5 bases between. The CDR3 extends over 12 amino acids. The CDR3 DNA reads TGTGCCAGCAGTTACTCGAATGATGGCTACACCTTC. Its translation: CASSYSNDGYTF.

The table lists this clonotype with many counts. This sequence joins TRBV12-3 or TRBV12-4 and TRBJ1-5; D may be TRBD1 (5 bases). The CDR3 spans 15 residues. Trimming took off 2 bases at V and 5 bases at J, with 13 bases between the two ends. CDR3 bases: TGTGCCAGCAGTTTATCCAGGGACGTACATCAGCCCCAGCATTTT. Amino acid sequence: CASSLSRDVHQPQHF.

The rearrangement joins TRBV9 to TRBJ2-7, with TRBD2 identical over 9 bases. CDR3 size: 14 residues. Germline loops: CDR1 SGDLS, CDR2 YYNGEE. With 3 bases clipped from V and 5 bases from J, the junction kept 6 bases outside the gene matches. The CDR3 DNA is TGTGCCAGCAGCGACAGCGGGAGGCTAAACGAGCAGTACTTC. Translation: CASSDSGRLNEQYF.